This T cell receptor (beta chain) appears in the sequencing data of a study of beta chain features in type 1 diabetes. Study findings and constraints: Sequencing of cDNA might inflate the share of cells that strongly express TCR. Individuals with type 1 diabetes displayed fewer insertions and more deletions at VDJ junctions.

As every portion of the isolated RNA was reverse transcribed, the sequencing read expressed TCRB transcripts. TCRdb's copy holds only in-frame clones and misses some; the assay was immunoSEQ multiplex PCR. In the table there are around 430,000 clones, about 30% of which are singletons. The sample holds a few counts of this clone. Its antigen is unidentified. Trimming left V 2 bases short and J 1 base short, with 2 bases between. CDR1 MDHEN and CDR2 SYDVKM come from the germline V gene. This CDR3 is built from 13 residues. Sorting based on CD45RO/CCR7/CD25/CD127/CD95/CD27 separated CD4+ naive, central memory, regulatory and stem cell-like memory cells. Each population that was sorted was more than 95% pure.

The J gene is TRBJ2-2, the V gene TRBV28; no clear D. This receptor was obtained from a man younger than 35 in good health. The sample comprised naive CD4+ T cells from blood. CDR3 in DNA: TGTGCCAGCAGTTTACGGAACACCGGGGAGCTGTTTTTT. It yields the protein CASSLRNTGELFF.